These T cell receptor beta chains were read from a single sample in a study of identical twins. TCRdb ran MiXCR on the 5' RACE reads and lists one entry per CDR3 protein. The sample comprises about 690,000 distinct CDR3 sequences, roughly 6% of which are singletons, and roughly 1.8% rests with the top ten. Input material: naive T cells sorted from blood. The receptors were sampled from a man aged 18 to 35 in good health. Both conserved end residues are part of each CDR3. Each record gives: CDR3 protein, CDR3 DNA, V gene, J gene, D gene, clone size. The D gene is left open where the match is weak. Clone size is shown for a subset of rows, as once, few, many or a class of expanded clone.

CAIRESTSGGTEQYF	TGTGCCATCAGGGAATCGACTAGCGGGGGAACCGAGCAGTACTTC	TRBV10-3	TRBJ2-7	TRBD2	many
CASIPLGRPTREQYF	TGTGCCAGCATTCCCCTGGGCAGGCCTACCCGGGAGCAGTACTTC	TRBV28	TRBJ2-7	NA	few
CASSQERESNQPQHF	TGTGCCAGCAGCCAAGAACGTGAAAGCAATCAGCCCCAGCATTTT	TRBV3-1	TRBJ1-5	NA	NA
CASSFSLGQGNEKLFF	TGTGCCAGCAGTTTCTCGTTGGGACAGGGGAATGAAAAACTGTTTTTT	TRBV12-3/TRBV12-4	TRBJ1-4	TRBD1	many
CASSSQGNYGYTF	TGTGCCAGCAGTTCTCAGGGAAACTATGGCTACACCTTC	TRBV12-3/TRBV12-4	TRBJ1-2	NA	NA
CASRPGVVGQPQHF	TGTGCCAGCAGGCCGGGAGTCGTCGGTCAGCCCCAGCATTTT	TRBV12-3/TRBV12-4	TRBJ1-5	NA	many
CSVVRSLTISTDTQYF	TGCAGCGTTGTGAGGTCACTAACCATAAGCACAGATACGCAGTATTTT	TRBV29-1	TRBJ2-3	NA	many
CASSTTSGGSTDTQYF	TGTGCCAGCTCAACGACTAGCGGAGGGAGCACAGATACGCAGTATTTT	TRBV18	TRBJ2-3	TRBD2	few
CASSYLEAGQFYNEQFF	TGTGCCAGCAGTTATCTCGAGGCGGGACAGTTCTACAATGAGCAGTTCTTC	TRBV6-5	TRBJ2-1	NA	many
CASSRLAGNKFF	TGTGCCAGCAGCAGACTAGCGGGAAACAAGTTCTTC	TRBV3-1	TRBJ2-1	TRBD2	many
CAISETSGAETQYF	TGTGCCATCAGTGAGACTAGCGGGGCAGAGACCCAGTACTTC	TRBV10-3	TRBJ2-5	TRBD2	few
CASSYGTGETDTQYF	TGTGCCAGCAGTTACGGGACAGGGGAAACAGATACGCAGTATTTT	TRBV6-5	TRBJ2-3	TRBD1	NA
CASSQVRGTNTEAFF	TGTGCCAGCAGCCAAGTTCGGGGAACTAACACTGAAGCTTTCTTT	TRBV4-2	TRBJ1-1	NA	many
CASSFSVPPIDEQYF	TGTGCCAGCAGTTTTTCCGTACCCCCTATTGACGAGCAGTACTTC	TRBV27	TRBJ2-7	NA	NA
CASSSGGGQGVFF	TGTGCCAGCAGTTCCGGGGGGGGACAGGGCGTGTTTTTT	TRBV12-3/TRBV12-4	TRBJ1-4	TRBD1	many
CASSLGSSTGSETQYF	TGTGCCAGCAGTTTGGGGTCGTCGACAGGGTCGGAGACCCAGTACTTC	TRBV12-3/TRBV12-4	TRBJ2-5	TRBD1	few
CASPGQAISSYTF	TGTGCCTCACCGGGACAAGCGATTAGTAGCTACACCTTC	TRBV30	TRBJ1-2	NA	many
CASSYSSGKRLAEIVDTQYF	TGTGCCAGCAGTTACTCGAGCGGAAAACGACTTGCGGAGATAGTAGATACGCAGTATTTT	TRBV6-2/TRBV6-3	TRBJ2-3	NA	many
CASSPGTGITPLHF	TGTGCCAGCTCACCGGGGACGGGCATAACACCCCTCCACTTT	TRBV18	TRBJ1-6	NA	NA
CATSVPAASGREDTQYF	TGTGCCACCAGTGTCCCAGCGGCTAGCGGGAGAGAAGATACGCAGTATTTT	TRBV24-1	TRBJ2-3	TRBD2	many
CSVEASGSYEQYF	TGCAGCGTTGAAGCAAGCGGCTCCTACGAGCAGTACTTC	TRBV29-1	TRBJ2-7	NA	NA
CSARLGGGNTEAFF	TGCAGTGCTAGGTTAGGGGGCGGGAACACTGAAGCTTTCTTT	TRBV20-1	TRBJ1-1	TRBD1	many
CASSLTLTSPVLFF	TGTGCCAGCAGCTTAACGTTGACCTCCCCGGTACTGTTTTTT	TRBV7-3	TRBJ1-4	NA	many
CSATIGGGPYNEQFF	TGCAGTGCTACAATCGGAGGGGGTCCCTACAATGAGCAGTTCTTC	TRBV20-1	TRBJ2-1	NA	many
CASSLGASGLSYEQYF	TGTGCCAGCAGCTTAGGGGCTAGCGGGCTCTCCTACGAGCAGTACTTC	TRBV7-8	TRBJ2-7	TRBD2	NA
CASRVSLLFGTDTQYF	TGTGCCAGCAGGGTTTCGTTACTATTTGGCACAGATACGCAGTATTTT	TRBV2	TRBJ2-3	NA	many
CASSFWYTSGTDEQFF	TGTGCCAGCAGCTTTTGGTATACTAGCGGGACCGATGAGCAGTTCTTC	TRBV5-6	TRBJ2-1	TRBD2	many